These T cell receptor beta chains were read from a single sample in a study of cytomegalovirus exposure and HLA in healthy donors. TCRdb's copy holds only in-frame clones and misses some; the assay was immunoSEQ multiplex PCR. The table records approximately 110,000 clones, 55% to 65% of them present only once. The source material was PBMCs. The source of these receptors is a man aged 30 to 45 in good health and CMV-seropositive. Each CDR3 is given with its conserved first and last residue. Each record gives: clone size, J gene, D gene, V gene, CDR3 protein. The D gene is left open where the match is weak. Clone size is not always given. Where it is, it says once, few, many or a class for expanded clones.

clone size: .; J gene: TRBJ1-1; D gene: .; V gene: TRBV9; CDR3 protein: CASSVGVTTEAFF
clone size: few; J gene: TRBJ2-3; D gene: .; V gene: TRBV9; CDR3 protein: CASSAPGGADTQYF
clone size: .; J gene: TRBJ2-1; D gene: TRBD2; V gene: TRBV19; CDR3 protein: CASAIRGVTYNEQFF
clone size: .; J gene: TRBJ1-2; D gene: .; V gene: TRBV5-6; CDR3 protein: CASSLGPPSGRVNYGYTF
clone size: .; J gene: TRBJ2-1; D gene: .; V gene: TRBV11-2; CDR3 protein: CASRDYQKNNEQFF
clone size: .; J gene: TRBJ2-5; D gene: .; V gene: TRBV14; CDR3 protein: CASSMGLGPWETQYF
clone size: .; J gene: TRBJ2-5; D gene: .; V gene: TRBV6-5; CDR3 protein: CASSGQSLLETQYF
clone size: .; J gene: TRBJ2-1; D gene: TRBD1; V gene: TRBV18; CDR3 protein: CASSLTGYNEQFF
clone size: few; J gene: TRBJ2-5; D gene: TRBD2; V gene: TRBV7-2; CDR3 protein: CASSLPRGLAGLQETQYF
clone size: few; J gene: TRBJ2-3; D gene: .; V gene: TRBV6-1; CDR3 protein: CASSELVADTQYF
clone size: .; J gene: TRBJ1-3; D gene: TRBD1; V gene: TRBV6-5; CDR3 protein: CAVIDRAGNTIYF
clone size: .; J gene: TRBJ1-6; D gene: TRBD1; V gene: TRBV7-8; CDR3 protein: CASSPRTGPSSQPLHF
clone size: few; J gene: TRBJ2-3; D gene: TRBD2; V gene: TRBV5-1; CDR3 protein: CASFPGAGGSTDTQYF
clone size: few; J gene: TRBJ2-7; D gene: TRBD2; V gene: TRBV7-2; CDR3 protein: CASSFDSGGARYEQYF
clone size: few; J gene: TRBJ1-2; D gene: TRBD1; V gene: TRBV5-6; CDR3 protein: CASSPGDRDDGYTF
clone size: once; J gene: .; D gene: TRBD2; V gene: TRBV11-3; CDR3 protein: CASSLRGGSYEQYF
clone size: .; J gene: TRBJ2-7; D gene: TRBD2; V gene: TRBV7-9; CDR3 protein: CASSLVSGGSYEQYF
clone size: few; J gene: TRBJ1-1; D gene: .; V gene: TRBV2; CDR3 protein: CASRTLQGNTEAFF
clone size: .; J gene: TRBJ1-6; D gene: TRBD1; V gene: TRBV15; CDR3 protein: CATSRDAGQGGSPLHF
clone size: .; J gene: TRBJ2-5; D gene: .; V gene: TRBV19; CDR3 protein: CASSTTGQETQYF
clone size: .; J gene: TRBJ2-5; D gene: .; V gene: TRBV19; CDR3 protein: CASSIGGGAGETQYF
clone size: .; J gene: TRBJ1-2; D gene: .; V gene: TRBV7-9; CDR3 protein: CASSAISGGWGYTF
clone size: .; J gene: TRBJ1-2; D gene: .; V gene: TRBV7-8; CDR3 protein: CASSLVLGGVYGYTF
clone size: .; J gene: TRBJ1-1; D gene: .; V gene: TRBV5-8; CDR3 protein: CASSLWTPGILEAFF
clone size: .; J gene: TRBJ1-5; D gene: .; V gene: TRBV19; CDR3 protein: CASRPGHISNQPQHF
clone size: .; J gene: TRBJ2-1; D gene: TRBD2; V gene: TRBV7-9; CDR3 protein: CASSHPGGGGLNEQFF
clone size: once; J gene: TRBJ1-2; D gene: .; V gene: TRBV4-1; CDR3 protein: CASSHGARGADYGYTF
clone size: .; J gene: TRBJ2-1; D gene: .; V gene: TRBV19; CDR3 protein: CASTPDRGGYNEQFF
clone size: .; J gene: TRBJ1-4; D gene: .; V gene: TRBV7-9; CDR3 protein: CASSRQEQTEKLFF
clone size: .; J gene: TRBJ2-1; D gene: .; V gene: TRBV4-1; CDR3 protein: CASSQPLADPNNEQFF
clone size: few; J gene: TRBJ1-3; D gene: .; V gene: TRBV2; CDR3 protein: CATDLGNTIYF
clone size: .; J gene: TRBJ1-2; D gene: TRBD1; V gene: TRBV5-5; CDR3 protein: CASSTQQGASGYGYTF
clone size: few; J gene: TRBJ2-3; D gene: TRBD1; V gene: TRBV9; CDR3 protein: CASSAGQPSTDTQYF
clone size: .; J gene: TRBJ2-2; D gene: TRBD2; V gene: TRBV11-3; CDR3 protein: CASSRASGGVGTGELFF
clone size: .; J gene: TRBJ2-3; D gene: TRBD2; V gene: TRBV5-6; CDR3 protein: CASSLGLAPDTQYF
clone size: .; J gene: TRBJ1-2; D gene: .; V gene: TRBV5-1; CDR3 protein: CASSLTVPGGVYTF
clone size: .; J gene: TRBJ2-7; D gene: TRBD2; V gene: TRBV27; CDR3 protein: CASRQGTRNYEQYF
clone size: .; J gene: TRBJ2-5; D gene: .; V gene: TRBV6-1; CDR3 protein: CASSLDSQETQYF
clone size: few; J gene: TRBJ2-2; D gene: .; V gene: TRBV5-1; CDR3 protein: CASSFQQNTGELFF
clone size: .; J gene: TRBJ1-3; D gene: .; V gene: TRBV15; CDR3 protein: CATSREKSIGNTIYF
clone size: .; J gene: TRBJ1-1; D gene: TRBD1; V gene: TRBV7-3; CDR3 protein: CASSSMVQGAGLNTEAFF
clone size: .; J gene: TRBJ2-3; D gene: .; V gene: TRBV1; CDR3 protein: CTSSHSFGLAAMGTDTQYF
clone size: .; J gene: TRBJ2-5; D gene: .; V gene: TRBV11-2; CDR3 protein: CASSLSPTSRETQYF
clone size: .; J gene: TRBJ1-5; D gene: .; V gene: TRBV11-3; CDR3 protein: CASSLTGPNQPQHF
clone size: .; J gene: TRBJ1-5; D gene: TRBD1; V gene: TRBV2; CDR3 protein: CASSGTGANNQPQHF
clone size: .; J gene: TRBJ1-1; D gene: .; V gene: TRBV7-9; CDR3 protein: CASSPWEGSEAFF
clone size: once; J gene: TRBJ1-5; D gene: .; V gene: TRBV19; CDR3 protein: CASSIDPSTRPQHF
clone size: .; J gene: TRBJ2-7; D gene: .; V gene: TRBV7-9; CDR3 protein: CASSPDSAYEQYF
clone size: once; J gene: TRBJ2-7; D gene: .; V gene: TRBV15; CDR3 protein: CATSEPGSSYEQYF
clone size: .; J gene: TRBJ1-6; D gene: .; V gene: TRBV14; CDR3 protein: CASSQDRGSYNSPLHF
clone size: .; J gene: TRBJ2-2; D gene: TRBD2; V gene: TRBV27; CDR3 protein: CASSLSGFGGTGELFF
clone size: .; J gene: TRBJ2-3; D gene: .; V gene: TRBV30; CDR3 protein: CAWSSGGADTQYF
clone size: once; J gene: TRBJ1-4; D gene: .; V gene: TRBV19; CDR3 protein: CASLEGGNEKLFF